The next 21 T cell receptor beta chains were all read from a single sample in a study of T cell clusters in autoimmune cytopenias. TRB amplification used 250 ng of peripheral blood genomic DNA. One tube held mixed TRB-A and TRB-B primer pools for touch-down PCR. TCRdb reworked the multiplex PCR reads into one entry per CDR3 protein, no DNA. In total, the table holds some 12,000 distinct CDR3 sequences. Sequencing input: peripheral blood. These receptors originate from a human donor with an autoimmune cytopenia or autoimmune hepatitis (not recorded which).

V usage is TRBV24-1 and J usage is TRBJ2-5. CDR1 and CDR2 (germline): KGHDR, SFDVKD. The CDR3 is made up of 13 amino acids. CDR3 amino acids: CATVFQLQETQYF.

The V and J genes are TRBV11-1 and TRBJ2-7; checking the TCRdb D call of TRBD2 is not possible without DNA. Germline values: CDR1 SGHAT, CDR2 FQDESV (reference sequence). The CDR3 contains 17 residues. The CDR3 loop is CASSLAFSGSESYEQYF. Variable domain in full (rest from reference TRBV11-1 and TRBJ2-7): EAEVAQSPRYKITEKSQAVAFWCDPISGHATLYWYRQILGQGPELLVQFQDESVVDDSQLPKDRFSAERLKGVDSTLKIQPAELGDSAMYLCASSLAFSGSESYEQYFGPGTRLTVT.

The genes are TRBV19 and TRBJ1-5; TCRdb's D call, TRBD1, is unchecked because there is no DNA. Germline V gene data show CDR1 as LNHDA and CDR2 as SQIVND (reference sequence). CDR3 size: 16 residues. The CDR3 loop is CASSNRDRGPNQPQHF.

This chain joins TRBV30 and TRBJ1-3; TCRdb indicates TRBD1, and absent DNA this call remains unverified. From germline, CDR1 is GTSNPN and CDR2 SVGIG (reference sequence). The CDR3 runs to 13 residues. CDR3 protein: CAWDRSSGNTIYF.

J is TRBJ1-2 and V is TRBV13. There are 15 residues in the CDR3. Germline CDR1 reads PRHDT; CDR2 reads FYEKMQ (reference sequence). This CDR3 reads CASSLGQMFNYGYTF.

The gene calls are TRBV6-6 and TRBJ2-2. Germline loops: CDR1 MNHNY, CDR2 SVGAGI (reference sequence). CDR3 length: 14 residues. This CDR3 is CASSYSADTGELFF.

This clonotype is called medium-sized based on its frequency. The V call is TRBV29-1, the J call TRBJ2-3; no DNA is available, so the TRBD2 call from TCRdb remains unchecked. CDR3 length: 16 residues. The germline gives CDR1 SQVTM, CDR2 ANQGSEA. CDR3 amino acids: CSVGEASGGGTDTQYF.

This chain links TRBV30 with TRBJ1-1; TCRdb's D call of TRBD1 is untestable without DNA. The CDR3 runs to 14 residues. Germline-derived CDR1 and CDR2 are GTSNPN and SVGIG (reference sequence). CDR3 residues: CAWSGGAMNTEAFF. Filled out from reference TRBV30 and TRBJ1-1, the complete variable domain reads SQTIHQWPATLVQPVGSPLSLECTVEGTSNPNLYWYRQAAGRGLQLLFYSVGIGQISSEVPQNLSASRPQDRQFILSSKKLLLSDSGFYLCAWSGGAMNTEAFFGQGTRLTVV.

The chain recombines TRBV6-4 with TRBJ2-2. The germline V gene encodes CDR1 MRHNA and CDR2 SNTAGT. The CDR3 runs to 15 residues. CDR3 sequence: CASSAGSPNTGELFF.

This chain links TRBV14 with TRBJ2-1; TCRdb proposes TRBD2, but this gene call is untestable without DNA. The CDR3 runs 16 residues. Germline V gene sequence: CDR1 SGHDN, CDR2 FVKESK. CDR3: CASSEAASGRSYEQFF.

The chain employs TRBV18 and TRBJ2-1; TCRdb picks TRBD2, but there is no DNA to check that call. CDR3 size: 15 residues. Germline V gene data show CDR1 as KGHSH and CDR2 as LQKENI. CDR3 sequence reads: CASSPLSGLYNEQFF.

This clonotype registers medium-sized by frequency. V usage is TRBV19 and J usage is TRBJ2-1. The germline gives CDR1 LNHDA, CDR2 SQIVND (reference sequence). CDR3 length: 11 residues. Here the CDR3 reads CASSMLGEQFF.

This CDR3 is CATSRITGRGYGYTF. The chain links TRBV15 to TRBJ1-2. Germline V gene lookup returns CDR1 LNHNV and CDR2 YYDKDF (reference sequence). The CDR3 extends over 15 amino acids.

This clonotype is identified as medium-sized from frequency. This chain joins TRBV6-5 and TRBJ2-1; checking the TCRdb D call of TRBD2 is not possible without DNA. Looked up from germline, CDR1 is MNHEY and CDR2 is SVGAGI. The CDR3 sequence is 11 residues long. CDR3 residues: CASRRTHEQFF.

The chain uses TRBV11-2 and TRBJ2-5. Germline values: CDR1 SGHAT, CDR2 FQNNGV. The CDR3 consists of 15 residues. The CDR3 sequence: CASSQLVQYQETQYF.

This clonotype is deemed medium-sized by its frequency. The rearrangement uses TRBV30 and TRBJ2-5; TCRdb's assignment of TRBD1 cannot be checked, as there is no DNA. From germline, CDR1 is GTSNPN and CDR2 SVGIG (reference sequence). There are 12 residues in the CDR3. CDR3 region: CAWSRGQETQYF.

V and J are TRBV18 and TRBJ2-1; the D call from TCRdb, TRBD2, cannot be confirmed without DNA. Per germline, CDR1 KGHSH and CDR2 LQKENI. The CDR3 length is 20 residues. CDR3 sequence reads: CASSPSSGSRGFGVYNEQFF.

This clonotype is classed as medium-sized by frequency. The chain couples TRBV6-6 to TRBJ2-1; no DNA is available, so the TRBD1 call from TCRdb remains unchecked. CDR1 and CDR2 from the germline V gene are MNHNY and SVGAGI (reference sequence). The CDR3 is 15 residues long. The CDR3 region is CASRGTGRSYNEQFF.

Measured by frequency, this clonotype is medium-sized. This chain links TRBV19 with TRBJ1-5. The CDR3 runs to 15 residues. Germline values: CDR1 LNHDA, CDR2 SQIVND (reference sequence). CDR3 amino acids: CASRKAGGLDQPQHF. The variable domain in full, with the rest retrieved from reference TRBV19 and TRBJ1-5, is DGGITQSPKYLFRKEGQNVTLSCEQNLNHDAMYWYRQDPGQGLRLIYYSQIVNDFQKGDIAEGYSVSREKKESFPLTVTSAQKNPTAFYLCASRKAGGLDQPQHFGDGTRLSIL.

The CDR3 sequence is CAWSGAGNQPQHF. This chain connects TRBV30 to TRBJ1-5; lacking DNA, the TRBD1 call made by TCRdb goes unchecked. The CDR3 contains 13 residues. Germline values: CDR1 GTSNPN, CDR2 SVGIG (reference sequence).

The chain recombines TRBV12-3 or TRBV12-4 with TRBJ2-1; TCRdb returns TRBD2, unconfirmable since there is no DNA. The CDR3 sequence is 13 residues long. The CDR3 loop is CASSPTRSHEQFF.